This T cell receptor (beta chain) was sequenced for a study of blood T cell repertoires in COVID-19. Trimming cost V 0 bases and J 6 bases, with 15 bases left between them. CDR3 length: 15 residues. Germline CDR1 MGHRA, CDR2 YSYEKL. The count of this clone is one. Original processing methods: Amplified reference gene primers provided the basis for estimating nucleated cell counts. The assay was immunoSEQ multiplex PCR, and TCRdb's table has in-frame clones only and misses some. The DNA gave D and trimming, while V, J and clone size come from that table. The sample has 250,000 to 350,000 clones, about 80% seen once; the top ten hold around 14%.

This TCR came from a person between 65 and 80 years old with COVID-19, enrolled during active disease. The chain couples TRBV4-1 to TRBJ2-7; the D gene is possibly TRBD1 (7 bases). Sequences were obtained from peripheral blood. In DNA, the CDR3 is TGCGCCAGCAGCCAAGAGGGCGGGACAGACGGCGAGCAGTACTTC. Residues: CASSQEGGTDGEQYF.